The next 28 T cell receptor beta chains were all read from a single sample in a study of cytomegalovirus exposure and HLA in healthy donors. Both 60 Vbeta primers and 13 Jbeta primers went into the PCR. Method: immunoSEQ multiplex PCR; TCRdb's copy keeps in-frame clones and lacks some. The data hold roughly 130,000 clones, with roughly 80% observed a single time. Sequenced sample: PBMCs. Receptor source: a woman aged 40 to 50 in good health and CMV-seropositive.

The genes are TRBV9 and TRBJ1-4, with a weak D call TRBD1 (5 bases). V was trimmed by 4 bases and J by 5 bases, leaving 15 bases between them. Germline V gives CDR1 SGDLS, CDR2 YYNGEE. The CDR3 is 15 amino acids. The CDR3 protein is CASSKRHGANEKLFF. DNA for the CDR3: TGTGCCAGCAGCAAAAGGCATGGGGCGAATGAAAAACTGTTTTTT. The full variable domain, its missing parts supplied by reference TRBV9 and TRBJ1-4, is DSGVTQTPKHLITATGQRVTLRCSPRSGDLSVYWYQQSLDQGLQFLIQYYNGEERAKGNILERFSAQQFPDLHSELNLSSLELGDSALYFCASSKRHGANEKLFFGSGTQLSVL.

DNA for the CDR3: TGTGCCAGCAGTGAATGGACAGGTCCCAACTATGGCTACACCTTC. It specifies CASSEWTGPNYGYTF. The chain carries TRBV6-1 and TRBJ1-2; 7 bases map to TRBD1. V shed 2 bases, J shed 2 bases, and the junction held 5 bases outside the gene matches. Germline CDR1 and CDR2: MNHNS and SASEGT. The CDR3 length is 15 residues.

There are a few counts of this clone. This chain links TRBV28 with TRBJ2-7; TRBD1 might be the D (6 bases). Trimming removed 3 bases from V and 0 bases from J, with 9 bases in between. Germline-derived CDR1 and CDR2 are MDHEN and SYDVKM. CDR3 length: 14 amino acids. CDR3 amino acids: CASSFMDSSYEQYF. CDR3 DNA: TGTGCCAGCAGTTTTATGGACAGCTCCTACGAGCAGTACTTC.

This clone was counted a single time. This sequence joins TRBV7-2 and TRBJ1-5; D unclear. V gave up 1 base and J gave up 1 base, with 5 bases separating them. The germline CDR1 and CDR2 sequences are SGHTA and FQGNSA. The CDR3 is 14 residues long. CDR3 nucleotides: TGTGCCAGCAGCTTAGGCAGAAGCAATCAGCCCCAGCATTTT. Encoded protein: CASSLGRSNQPQHF.

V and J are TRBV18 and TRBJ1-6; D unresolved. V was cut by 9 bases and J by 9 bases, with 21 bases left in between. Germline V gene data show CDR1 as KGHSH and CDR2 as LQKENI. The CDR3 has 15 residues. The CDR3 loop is CASSVNPQLSSPLHF. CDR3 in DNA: TGTGCCAGTTCCGTCAATCCCCAATTGAGTTCACCCCTCCACTTT.

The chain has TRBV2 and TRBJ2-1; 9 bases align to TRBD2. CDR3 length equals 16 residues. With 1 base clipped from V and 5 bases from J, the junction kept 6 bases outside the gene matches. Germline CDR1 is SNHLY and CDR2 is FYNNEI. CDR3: CASSEERGRGDNEQFF. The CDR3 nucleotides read TGTGCCAGCAGTGAAGAGCGCGGGAGGGGTGACAATGAGCAGTTCTTC.

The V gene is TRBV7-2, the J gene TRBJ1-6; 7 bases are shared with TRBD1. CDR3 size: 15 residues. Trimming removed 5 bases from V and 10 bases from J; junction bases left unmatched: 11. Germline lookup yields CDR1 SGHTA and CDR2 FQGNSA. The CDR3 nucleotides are TGTGCCAGCAGCCTCCAGGGGGGCCTCGGATCACCCCTCCACTTT. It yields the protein CASSLQGGLGSPLHF.

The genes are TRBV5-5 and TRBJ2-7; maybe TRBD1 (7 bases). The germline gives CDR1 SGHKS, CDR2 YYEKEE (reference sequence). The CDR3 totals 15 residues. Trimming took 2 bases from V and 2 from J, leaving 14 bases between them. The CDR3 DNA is TGTGCCAGCAGCTTTAGACAGGGAGGAACCTACGAGCAGTACTTC. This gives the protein CASSFRQGGTYEQYF.

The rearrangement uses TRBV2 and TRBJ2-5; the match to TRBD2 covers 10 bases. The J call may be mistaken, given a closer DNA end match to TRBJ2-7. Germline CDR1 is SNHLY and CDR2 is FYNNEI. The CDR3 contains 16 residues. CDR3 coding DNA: TGTGCCAGCAGGGAGTTTCGGACTAGCGGCGCCTACGAGCAGTACTTC. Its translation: CASREFRTSGAYEQYF.

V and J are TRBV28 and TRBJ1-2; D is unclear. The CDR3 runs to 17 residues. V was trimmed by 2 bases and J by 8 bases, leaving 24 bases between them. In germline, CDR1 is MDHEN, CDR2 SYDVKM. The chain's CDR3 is CASSLKVAAGRREGYTF. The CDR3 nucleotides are TGTGCCAGCAGTTTAAAGGTCGCGGCCGGTCGGCGAGAGGGCTACACCTTC.

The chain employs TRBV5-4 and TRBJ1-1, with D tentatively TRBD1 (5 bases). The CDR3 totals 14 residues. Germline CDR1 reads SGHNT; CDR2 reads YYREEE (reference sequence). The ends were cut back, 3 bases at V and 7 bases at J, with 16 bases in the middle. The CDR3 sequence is CASSSRGAAFEAFF. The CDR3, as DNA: TGTGCCAGCAGCTCCCGTGGGGCAGCGTTTGAAGCTTTCTTT.

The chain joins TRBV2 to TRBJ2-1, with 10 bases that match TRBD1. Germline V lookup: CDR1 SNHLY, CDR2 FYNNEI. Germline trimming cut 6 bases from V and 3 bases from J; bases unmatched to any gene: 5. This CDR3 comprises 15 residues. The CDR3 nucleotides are TGTGCCAGCAGGGCCGGGACAGGGGACTACAATGAGCAGTTCTTC. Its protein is CASRAGTGDYNEQFF.

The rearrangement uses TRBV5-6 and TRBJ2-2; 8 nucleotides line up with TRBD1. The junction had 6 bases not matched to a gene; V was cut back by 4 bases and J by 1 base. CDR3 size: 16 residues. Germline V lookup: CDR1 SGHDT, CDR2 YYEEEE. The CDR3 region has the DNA TGTGCCAGCAGCGCGGCCAGGGGGCTGAACACCGGGGAGCTGTTTTTT. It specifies CASSAARGLNTGELFF.

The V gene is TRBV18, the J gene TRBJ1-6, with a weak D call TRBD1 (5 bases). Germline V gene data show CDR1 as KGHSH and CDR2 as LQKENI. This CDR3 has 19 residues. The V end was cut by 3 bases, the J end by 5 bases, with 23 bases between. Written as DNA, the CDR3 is TGTGCCAGCTCACCTCTCGGGGGTTTACATGCGGGGGATAATTCACCCCTCCACTTT. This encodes CASSPLGGLHAGDNSPLHF.

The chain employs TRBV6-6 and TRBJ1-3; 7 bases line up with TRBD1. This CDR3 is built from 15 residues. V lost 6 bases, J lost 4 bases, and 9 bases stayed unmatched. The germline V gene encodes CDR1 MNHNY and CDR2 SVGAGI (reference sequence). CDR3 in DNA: TGTGCCAGCAGGAAAACAGGGGTCGAAGGAAACACCATATATTTT. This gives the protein CASRKTGVEGNTIYF.

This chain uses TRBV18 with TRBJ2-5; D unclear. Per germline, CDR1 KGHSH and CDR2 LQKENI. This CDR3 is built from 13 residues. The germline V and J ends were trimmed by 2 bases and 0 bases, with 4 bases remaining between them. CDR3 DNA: TGTGCCAGCTCACCAACGGACCAAGAGACCCAGTACTTC. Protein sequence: CASSPTDQETQYF. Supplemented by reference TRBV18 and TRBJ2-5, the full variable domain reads NAGVMQNPRHLVRRRGQEARLRCSPMKGHSHVYWYRQLPEEGLKFMVYLQKENIIDESGMPKERFSAEFPKEGPSILRIQQVVRGDSAAYFCASSPTDQETQYFGPGTRLLVL.

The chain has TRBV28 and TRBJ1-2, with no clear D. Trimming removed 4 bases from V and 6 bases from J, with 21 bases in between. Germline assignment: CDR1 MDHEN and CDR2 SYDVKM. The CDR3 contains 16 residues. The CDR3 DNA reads TGTGCCAGCAGTTCCCCCCCACCTTACACCGTTGATGGCTACACCTTC. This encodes CASSSPPPYTVDGYTF.

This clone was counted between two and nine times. CDR3 protein: CASSEGSDHGELFF. The CDR3, as DNA: TGTGCCAGCAGCGAGGGATCAGATCACGGGGAGCTGTTTTTT. This chain connects TRBV6-1 to TRBJ2-2; D is possibly TRBD2 (5 bases). Germline-derived CDR1 and CDR2 are MNHNS and SASEGT. CDR3 length: 14 amino acids. V was trimmed by 6 bases and J by 7 bases, leaving 15 bases between them.

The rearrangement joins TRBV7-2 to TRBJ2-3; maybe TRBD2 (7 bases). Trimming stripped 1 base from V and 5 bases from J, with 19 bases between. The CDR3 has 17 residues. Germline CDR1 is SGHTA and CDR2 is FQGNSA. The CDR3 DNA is TGTGCCAGCAGCTTAGAATATACGGGGGGCCGAGGAGATACGCAGTATTTT. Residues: CASSLEYTGGRGDTQYF.

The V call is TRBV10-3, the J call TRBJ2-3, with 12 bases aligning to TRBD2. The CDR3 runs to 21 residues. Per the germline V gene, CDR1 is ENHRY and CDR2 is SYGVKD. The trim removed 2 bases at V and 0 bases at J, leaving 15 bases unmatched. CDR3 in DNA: TGTGCCATCAGTGAGCCGACCGGGACTAGCGGGCCAAACGCTAGCACAGATACGCAGTATTTT. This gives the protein CAISEPTGTSGPNASTDTQYF.

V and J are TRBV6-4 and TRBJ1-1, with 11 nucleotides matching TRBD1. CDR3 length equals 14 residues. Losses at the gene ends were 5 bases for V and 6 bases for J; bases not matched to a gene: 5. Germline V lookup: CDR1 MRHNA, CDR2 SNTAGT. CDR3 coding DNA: TGTGCCAGCAGTAACGGACAGGGGGCTTCTGAAGCTTTCTTT. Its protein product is CASSNGQGASEAFF.

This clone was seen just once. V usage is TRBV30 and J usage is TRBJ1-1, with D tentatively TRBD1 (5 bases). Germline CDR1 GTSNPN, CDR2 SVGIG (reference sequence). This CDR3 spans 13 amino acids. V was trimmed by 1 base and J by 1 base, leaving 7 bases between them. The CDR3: CAWSGGQNTEAFF. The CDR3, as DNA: TGTGCCTGGAGTGGAGGACAGAACACTGAAGCTTTCTTT.

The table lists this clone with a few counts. In nucleotides, the CDR3 is TGTGCCAGCAGCTTTAGGGGGTTGAACACTGAAGCTTTCTTT. Protein sequence: CASSFRGLNTEAFF. This chain links TRBV7-8 with TRBJ1-1; D is possibly TRBD1 (6 bases). This CDR3 is built from 14 residues. Trimming removed 3 bases from V and 0 bases from J, with 8 bases in between. Germline V lookup: CDR1 SGHVS, CDR2 FQNEAQ.

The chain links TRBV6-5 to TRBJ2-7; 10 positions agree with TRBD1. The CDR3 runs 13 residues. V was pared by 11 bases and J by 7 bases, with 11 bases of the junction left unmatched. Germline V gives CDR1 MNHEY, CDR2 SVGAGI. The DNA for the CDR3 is TGTGCCTCTACTAGGACAGGGGGAAGGGAGCAGTACTTC. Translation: CASTRTGGREQYF.

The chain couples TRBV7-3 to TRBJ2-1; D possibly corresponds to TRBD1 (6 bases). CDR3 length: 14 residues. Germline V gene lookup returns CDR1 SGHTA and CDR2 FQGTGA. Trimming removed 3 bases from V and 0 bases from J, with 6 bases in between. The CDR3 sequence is CASSLTGSYNEQFF. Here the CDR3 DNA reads TGTGCCAGCAGCTTGACAGGCTCCTACAATGAGCAGTTCTTC.

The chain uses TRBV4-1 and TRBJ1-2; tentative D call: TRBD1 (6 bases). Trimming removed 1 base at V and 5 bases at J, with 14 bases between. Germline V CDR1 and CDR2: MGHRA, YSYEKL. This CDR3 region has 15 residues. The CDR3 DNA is TGCGCCAGCAGCCAAGGAACAGGGTCAATGTATGGCTACACCTTC. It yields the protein CASSQGTGSMYGYTF.

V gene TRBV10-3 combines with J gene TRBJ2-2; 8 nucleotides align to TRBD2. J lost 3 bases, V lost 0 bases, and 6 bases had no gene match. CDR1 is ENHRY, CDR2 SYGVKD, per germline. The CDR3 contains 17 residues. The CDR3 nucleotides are TGTGCCATCAGTGAGTCGGGACTAGTGTTTGACACCGGGGAGCTGTTTTTT. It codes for CAISESGLVFDTGELFF.

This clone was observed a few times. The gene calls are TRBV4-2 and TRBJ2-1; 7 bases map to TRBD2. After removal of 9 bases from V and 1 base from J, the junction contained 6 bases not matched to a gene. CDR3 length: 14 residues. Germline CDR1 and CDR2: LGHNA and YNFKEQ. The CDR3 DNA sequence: TGTGCCAGTAATCCGGGAGGATCCTACAATGAGCAGTTCTTC. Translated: CASNPGGSYNEQFF.